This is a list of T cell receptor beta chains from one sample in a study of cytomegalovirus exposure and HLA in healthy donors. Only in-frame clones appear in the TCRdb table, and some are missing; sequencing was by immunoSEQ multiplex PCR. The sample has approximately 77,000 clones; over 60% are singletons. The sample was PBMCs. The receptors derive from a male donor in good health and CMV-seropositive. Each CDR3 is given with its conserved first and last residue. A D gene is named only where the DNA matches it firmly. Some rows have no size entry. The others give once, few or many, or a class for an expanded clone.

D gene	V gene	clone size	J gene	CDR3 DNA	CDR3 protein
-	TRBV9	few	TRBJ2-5	TGTGCCAGCAGCTCGGACCCTCTTCCGCGGGGGACCCAGTACTTC	CASSSDPLPRGTQYF
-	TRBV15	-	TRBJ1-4	TGTGCCACCAGCAGACGGACAACAACTAATGAAAAACTGTTTTTT	CATSRRTTTNEKLFF
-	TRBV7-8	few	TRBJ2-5	TGTGCCAGCAGCTTAGGCGGGGAAGGGACCCAGTACTTC	CASSLGGEGTQYF
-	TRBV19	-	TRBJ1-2	TGTGCCAGTAGTATCGAGGTATCTAACTATGGCTACACCTTC	CASSIEVSNYGYTF
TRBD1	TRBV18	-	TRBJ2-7	TGTGCCAGCTCGCCGGGACAGACGTACGAGCAGTACTTC	CASSPGQTYEQYF
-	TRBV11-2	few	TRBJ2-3	TGTGCCAGCAGCTTGGAAAGCGGCTATACAGATACGCAGTATTTT	CASSLESGYTDTQYF
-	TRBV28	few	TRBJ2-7	TGTGCCAGCAGTTTCCGGTCCACGGGTATACACTCCTACGAGCAGTACTTC	CASSFRSTGIHSYEQYF
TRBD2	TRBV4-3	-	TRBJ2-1	TGCGCCAGCAGCCAAGGACTAGCGGTTAGCTCCTACAATGAGCAGTTCTTC	CASSQGLAVSSYNEQFF
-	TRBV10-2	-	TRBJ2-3	TGCGCCAGCAGTGAGGTCTCAGATACGCAGTATTTT	CASSEVSDTQYF
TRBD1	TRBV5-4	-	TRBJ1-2	TGTGCCAGCAGCGAGGCAGGGGGTGATGGCTACACCTTC	CASSEAGGDGYTF
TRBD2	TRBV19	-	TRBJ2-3	TGTGCCAGTAGTAAGAGCGGGGGGGCTCCAGATACGCAGTATTTT	CASSKSGGAPDTQYF
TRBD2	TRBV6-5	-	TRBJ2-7	TGTGCCAGCAGTTACGGCCCGGGACTAACCTACGAGCAGTACTTC	CASSYGPGLTYEQYF
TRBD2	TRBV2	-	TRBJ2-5	TGTGCCAGCAGTGCGTTGCGGGGGAACCAAGAGACCCAGTACTTC	CASSALRGNQETQYF
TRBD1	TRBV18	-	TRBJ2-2	TGTGCCAGCTCACCAAGACAGGGGGCAGCCGGGGAGCTGTTTTTT	CASSPRQGAAGELFF
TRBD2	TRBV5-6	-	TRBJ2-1	TGTGCCAGCAGCCGTGGACTAGCGGGTTACAATGAGCAGTTCTTC	CASSRGLAGYNEQFF
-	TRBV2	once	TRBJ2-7	TGTGCCAGCAACAAGATCGACGAGCAGTACTTC	CASNKIDEQYF
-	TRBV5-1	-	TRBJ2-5	TGCGCCAGCAGCCCGGGAGTCGTAGAGACCCAGTACTTC	CASSPGVVETQYF
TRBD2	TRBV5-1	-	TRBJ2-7	TGCGCCAGCAGCCCCGGGACTAGCGGGATACACGAGCAGTACTTC	CASSPGTSGIHEQYF
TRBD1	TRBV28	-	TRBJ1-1	TGTGCCAGCAGCCCCTCGGGACAGGGTTACACTGAAGCTTTCTTT	CASSPSGQGYTEAFF
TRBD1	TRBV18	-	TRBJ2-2	TGTGCCAGCTCACTCCGACAGGGGAAGACCGGGGAGCTGTTTTTT	CASSLRQGKTGELFF
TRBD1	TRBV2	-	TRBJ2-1	TGTGCCAGCAGGATGGGACAGGGGGGCTACAATGAGCAGTTCTTC	CASRMGQGGYNEQFF
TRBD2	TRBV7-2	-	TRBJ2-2	TGTGCCAGCGGAGCCGCGCTAGCGGTGGGCACCGGGGAGCTGTTTTTT	CASGAALAVGTGELFF
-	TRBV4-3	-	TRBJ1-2	TGCGCCAGCAGCCAAGGCGGGTCTCGGGGCTATGGCTACACCTTC	CASSQGGSRGYGYTF
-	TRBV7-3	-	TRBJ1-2	TGTGCCAGCAGCTTGGCGGGACGGCCGACCTATGGCTACACCTTC	CASSLAGRPTYGYTF
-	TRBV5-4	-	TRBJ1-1	TGTGCCAGCGGCACTCCGACGACTTTGAACACTGAAGCTTTCTTT	CASGTPTTLNTEAFF
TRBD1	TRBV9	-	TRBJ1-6	TGTGCCAGCAGCGTAGACACAGGGGCTCTCTATAATTCACCCCTCCACTTT	CASSVDTGALYNSPLHF
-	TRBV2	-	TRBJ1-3	TGTGCCAGCAGTGAACAGAACACGGGTTACCTCTCTGGAAACACCATATATTTT	CASSEQNTGYLSGNTIYF
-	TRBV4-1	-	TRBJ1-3	TGCGCCAGCAGCCAAGATCTGGGAAACACCATATATTTT	CASSQDLGNTIYF
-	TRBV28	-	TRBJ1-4	TGTGCCATCTCTTCGCCCGGAGGCAATGAAAAACTGTTTTTT	CAISSPGGNEKLFF
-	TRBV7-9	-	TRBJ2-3	TGTGCCAGCCGTTTGGGGGGGCCATTAGATACGCAGTATTTT	CASRLGGPLDTQYF
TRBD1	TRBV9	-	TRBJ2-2	TGTGCCAGCAGCGTAACAGGGGGCGCGTCCACCGGGGAGCTGTTTTTT	CASSVTGGASTGELFF
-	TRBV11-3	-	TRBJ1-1	TGTGCCAGCAGCATGGGACAGAACACTGAAGCTTTCTTT	CASSMGQNTEAFF
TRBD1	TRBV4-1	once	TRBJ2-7	TGCGCCAGCAGCCAAGGGGCCAGGGGGTTTGACGAGCAGTACTTC	CASSQGARGFDEQYF
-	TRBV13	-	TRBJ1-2	TGTGCCAGCAGCTTCAGGGTTTTCAAGACGGGCTACACCTTC	CASSFRVFKTGYTF
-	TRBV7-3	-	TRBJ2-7	TGTGCCAGCAGCTTAAGTACTACCTACGAGCAGTACTTC	CASSLSTTYEQYF
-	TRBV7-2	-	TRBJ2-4	TGTGCCAGCAGATCTGGGACTAACATTCAGTACTTC	CASRSGTNIQYF
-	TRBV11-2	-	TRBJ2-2	TGTGCCAGCAGCTTAGGCGGAGTGAACACCGGGGAGCTGTTTTTT	CASSLGGVNTGELFF
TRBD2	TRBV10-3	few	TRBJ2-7	TGTGCCATCAGTGAGTCCGGGAGGGAGGGGGGCGAGCAGTACTTC	CAISESGREGGEQYF
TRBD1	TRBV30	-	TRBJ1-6	TGTGCCTGGAGTGGACAGGGTAATTCACCCCTCCACTTT	CAWSGQGNSPLHF
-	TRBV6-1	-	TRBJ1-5	TGTGCCAGCAGCCCGGGACTAGCGGGACCAGATACGCAGCATTTT	CASSPGLAGPDTQHF